The 20 T cell receptor beta chains reported below all come from one sample, sequenced in a study of T cell clonotyping in hematopoietic cell transplantation. Libraries were prepared by immunoSEQ multiplex PCR; TCRdb keeps only in-frame clonotypes and omits some of them. There are 25,000 to 35,000 clones in the sample; under 95% occur only once, and more than 2% lies in the top ten. The sample's time point: recipient sample about 28 days before transplant, after cytoreduction. Sequences were derived from peripheral blood mononuclear cells, sampled before stem cell transplant. All receptors come from a man aged 50-60 years with acute myeloid leukemia. Some clones in this sample may be carry-over from other donors' samples.

The chain carries TRBV10-1 and TRBJ2-7, with a weak D call TRBD1 (5 bases). Germline lookup yields CDR1 WNHNN and CDR2 SYGVQD (reference sequence). V shed 0 bases and J shed 0 bases, with 24 bases lying between them. CDR3 size: 20 residues. CDR3 protein: CASSESTMGRVGFSSYEQYF. CDR3 nucleotide sequence: TGCGCCAGCAGTGAGTCGACGATGGGCAGGGTGGGTTTTAGCTCCTACGAGCAGTACTTC.

This rearrangement joins TRBV28 to TRBJ2-5; possibly TRBD2 for D (6 bases). The CDR3 length is 13 residues. V lost 7 bases to trimming and J lost 5 bases, with 14 bases between them. CDR1 is MDHEN, CDR2 SYDVKM, per germline. The CDR3 spells CASTPGGVETQYF. In DNA, the CDR3 is TGTGCCAGCACCCCCGGCGGGGTGGAGACCCAGTACTTC.

V usage is TRBV7-2 and J usage is TRBJ1-2; D gene unclear. Germline values: CDR1 SGHTA, CDR2 FQGNSA. V was shortened by 2 bases and J by 0 bases, with 10 bases between the two germline ends. CDR3 length: 15 residues. Here the CDR3 reads CASSLNQKANYGYTF. The CDR3 nucleotides read TGTGCCAGCAGCTTAAATCAGAAAGCTAACTATGGCTACACCTTC.

This chain joins TRBV19 and TRBJ2-7; 9 bases are shared with TRBD1. V lost 3 bases to trimming and J lost 3 bases; unmatched junction nucleotides: 3. Germline CDR1 reads LNHDA; CDR2 reads SQIVND (reference sequence). The CDR3 is 14 amino acids. The CDR3 protein is CASSIGQGLYEQYF. CDR3 DNA sequence: TGTGCCAGTAGTATTGGACAGGGGCTCTACGAGCAGTACTTC.

The chain uses TRBV11-3 and TRBJ2-1, with 13 bases matching TRBD2. Losses at the gene ends were 6 bases for V and 6 bases for J; bases not matched to a gene: 5. The CDR3 runs to 15 residues. CDR1 SGHNT and CDR2 YENEEA come from the germline V gene. The CDR3 coding sequence is TGTGCCAGCAGGGCGGGACTAGCGGGACCCAATGAGCAGTTCTTC. Translated, it gives CASRAGLAGPNEQFF.

CDR3 in amino acids: CASSNQGSYEQYF. The CDR3 DNA follows: TGTGCCAGTAGTAACCAAGGGTCCTACGAGCAGTACTTC. The V gene is TRBV19, the J gene TRBJ2-7; D is undetermined. The V end lost 4 bases, the J end lost 1 base, and 8 bases lay between the germline ends. CDR3 length: 13 amino acids. Germline values: CDR1 LNHDA, CDR2 SQIVND (reference sequence).

This chain joins TRBV2 and TRBJ1-6; 7 nucleotides match TRBD1. Germline CDR1 is SNHLY and CDR2 is FYNNEI. The CDR3 has 14 amino acids. With 6 bases clipped from V and 7 bases from J, the junction kept 6 bases outside the gene matches. The DNA of the CDR3 is TGTGCCAGCAGAAGGACAGGCACCAATTCACCCCTCCACTTT. It is translated as CASRRTGTNSPLHF.

This chain links TRBV5-4 with TRBJ2-5; 7 bases map to TRBD2. This CDR3 region has 14 residues. Looked up from germline, CDR1 is SGHNT and CDR2 is YYREEE (reference sequence). With 0 bases clipped from V and 5 bases from J, the junction kept 4 bases outside the gene matches. CDR3 DNA: TGTGCCAGCAGCTTGGAGCTAGCGGATGAGACCCAGTACTTC. Its protein product is CASSLELADETQYF.

This clone was detected only once. The chain joins TRBV4-1 to TRBJ2-1, with D possibly being TRBD2 (5 bases). This CDR3 spans 16 amino acids. Per the germline V gene, CDR1 is MGHRA and CDR2 is YSYEKL. V dropped 0 bases and J dropped 5 bases, with 14 bases sitting between them. DNA of the CDR3: TGCGCCAGCAGCCAAGATCCTCCGGGAACCCACAATGAGCAGTTCTTC. This sequence encodes CASSQDPPGTHNEQFF.

This clone has just a few counts. The rearrangement uses TRBV11-3 and TRBJ2-1; D is possibly TRBD2 (5 bases). This CDR3 contains 13 residues. Germline values: CDR1 SGHNT, CDR2 YENEEA. V was shortened by 2 bases and J by 4 bases, with 6 bases between the two germline ends. The chain's CDR3 is CASSLREYNEQFF. The CDR3 region has the DNA TGTGCCAGCAGCTTAAGGGAGTACAATGAGCAGTTCTTC.

As regards this clone: The junction does not match germline at one end; this may be a read error. The chain carries TRBV4-1 and TRBJ2-7, with D possibly TRBD2 on 5 matching bases. Germline-derived CDR1 and CDR2 are MGHRA and YSYEKL. This CDR3 has 15 amino acids. CDR3 coding DNA: TGCGCCGGCAGCCAGCCTCTGGGGAGCTCCTACGAGCAGTACTTC. It encodes CAGSQPLGSSYEQYF.

This chain uses TRBV28 with TRBJ1-5, with no clear D. V gave up 5 bases and J gave up 3 bases, with 11 bases separating them. The CDR3 has 14 amino acids. Germline V gene data show CDR1 as MDHEN and CDR2 as SYDVKM. The CDR3 reads CASSPGAYNQPQHF. The CDR3 DNA follows: TGTGCCAGCAGTCCAGGCGCCTACAATCAGCCCCAGCATTTT. Filled out from reference TRBV28 and TRBJ1-5, the complete variable domain reads DVKVTQSSRYLVKRTGEKVFLECVQDMDHENMFWYRQDPGLGLRLIYFSYDVKMKEKGDIPEGYSVSREKKERFSLILESASTNQTSMYLCASSPGAYNQPQHFGDGTRLSIL.

The gene calls are TRBV15 and TRBJ1-5, with D possibly matching TRBD1 (5 bases). Germline CDR1 LNHNV, CDR2 YYDKDF (reference sequence). Trimming cost V 3 bases and J 5 bases, with 14 bases left between them. The CDR3 extends over 15 amino acids. CDR3 coding DNA: TGTGCCACCAGCAGGACGGGACGGGGTGATCAGCCCCAGCATTTT. Its protein is CATSRTGRGDQPQHF.

The rearrangement links TRBV21-1 to TRBJ1-6; the DNA was not used to check the table's D call, TRBD1. TRBV21-1 is a pseudogene segment. The CDR3 is 13 residues long. CDR3 sequence (DNA): TGTGCCAGCAACGCGGACAGGGATTCACCCCTCCACTTT. Amino acids: CASNADRDSPLHF.

The CDR3 reads CASSELAGGDTQYF. CDR3 in DNA: TGTGCCAGCAGTGAACTAGCGGGAGGCGATACGCAGTATTTT. This chain links TRBV25-1 with TRBJ2-3, with 11 bases aligning to TRBD2. This CDR3 spans 14 amino acids. The J segment lost 6 bases and the V segment lost 2 bases, leaving 1 base of the junction unmatched. Germline loops: CDR1 MGHDK, CDR2 SYGVNS.

V is TRBV10-3 and J is TRBJ1-4; D uncertain. Germline V CDR1 and CDR2: ENHRY, SYGVKD. The CDR3 is 15 amino acids. Trimming removed 2 bases at V and 5 bases at J, with 12 bases between. The CDR3 sequence is CAISEQLSENEKLFF. CDR3 bases: TGTGCCATCAGTGAGCAGCTTTCAGAGAATGAAAAACTGTTTTTT.

V gene TRBV6-5 combines with J gene TRBJ2-2; D is undetermined. Trimming left V 5 bases short and J 7 bases short, with 8 bases between. This CDR3 spans 12 amino acids. Germline lookup yields CDR1 MNHEY and CDR2 SVGAGI. CDR3 sequence (DNA): TGTGCCAGCAGTATTCAGCGCGGGGAGCTGTTTTTT. It codes for CASSIQRGELFF.

Comment on this clone: The germline gene is not matched at one end of the junction; a read error may be the cause. The V gene is TRBV7-2, the J gene TRBJ1-5, with D maybe TRBD1 (5 bases). Per the germline V gene, CDR1 is SGHTA and CDR2 is FQGNSA. The CDR3 covers 15 residues. The CDR3 sequence: CASSLIGGSHQPQHF. The CDR3 coding sequence is TGTGCCAGCAGCTTAATCGGGGGTAGCCATCAGCCCCAGCATTTT.

The gene calls are TRBV7-3 and TRBJ1-6; TRBD1 is a possible D gene (5 bases). CDR3 length: 15 residues. Germline V gene sequence: CDR1 SGHTA, CDR2 FQGTGA. CDR3 in DNA: TGTGCGACCCGGGCGGGGGGACCCTATAATTCACCCCTCCACTTT. Protein product: CATRAGGPYNSPLHF. The whole variable domain, remainder taken from reference TRBV7-3 and TRBJ1-6, is GAGVSQTPSNKVTEKGKYVELRCDPISGHTALYWYRQSLGQGPEFLIYFQGTGAADDSGLPNDRFFAVRPEGSVSTLKIQRTERGDSAVYLCATRAGGPYNSPLHFGNGTRLTVT.

The chain combines TRBV9 with TRBJ1-3; 9 bases are shared with TRBD1. V lost 3 bases, J lost 4 bases, and 2 bases stayed unmatched. The CDR3 totals 14 residues. CDR1 is SGDLS and CDR2 is YYNGEE in the germline V gene. The CDR3 sequence: CASSGTGDGNTIYF. CDR3 bases: TGTGCCAGCAGCGGGACAGGGGACGGAAACACCATATATTTT.